This TCR beta chain was sequenced in a study of T cell repertoires in aging, cancer and after chemotherapy. Study-wide background: Clear clonal overlap appeared across healthy donor samples taken over several months to years. Study conclusions and caveats: Across the chemotherapy interval, each cancer cohort showed higher median generation probability, suggesting thymic rebound. In healthy donors, age-related TCR diversity loss mainly reflected lost richness.

The template was genomic DNA from peripheral blood, not RNA. Multiplex touch-down PCR with TRB-A/B primers amplified rearranged V-D-J TRB sequences. TCRdb re-derived calls from the multiplex PCR reads in MiXCR, one entry per CDR3 protein. The repertoire holds thousands of distinct CDR3 sequences, with around 33% as singletons. The CDR3 spans 16 residues. CDR1 is SGHAT and CDR2 is FQDESV in the germline V gene (reference sequence). After removal of 5 bases from V and 12 bases from J, the junction contained 14 bases not matched to a gene. This clonotype is a singleton in its sample. As yet, its antigen is unknown. Just one base apart from a much larger clone, this may be a read error.

The sequencing sample was made of blood. The chain is built from TRBV11-1 and TRBJ1-6; 9 bases agree with TRBD1. This clonotype was obtained from a human donor in good health. The CDR3 DNA is TGTGCCAGCAGCATGCCGGGACAGGGTGACCGATTACCCCTCCACTTT. Its translation: CASSMPGQGDRLPLHF.